The text below deals with one TCR beta chain. The sample comes from a study of beta chain features in type 1 diabetes. V lost 4 bases, J lost 5 bases, and 11 bases lay in between. The V gene's germline CDR1 is SNHLY and CDR2 FYNNEI. The CDR3 runs to 13 residues. Expressed TCRB transcripts were sequenced, since all the RNA that had been isolated was reverse transcribed. Produced via immunoSEQ multiplex PCR; TCRdb's table is partial and in-frame only. The table includes some 400,000 clones, about 16% detected once. Sequenced sample: naive CD4+ T cells from blood. The chain couples TRBV2 to TRBJ1-1, with D unresolved. This TCR came from a woman younger than 35 in good health. CDR3 sequence (DNA): TGTGCCAGCAGTGTGGAGGGCTGGACTGAAGCTTTCTTT. Its protein is CASSVEGWTEAFF.